Below are 25 T cell receptor beta chains sequenced from a single sample in a study of post-analysis software for immune sequencing data. Study-wide findings and caveats: Patients carried roughly 5 TRBV segments more frequently than controls did, and TRBV5-6, TRBV5-1 and TRBV20-1 were among them.

Unique molecular identifiers featured in each of the TCR beta cDNA libraries. One entry per CDR3 protein results from TCRdb running MiXCR on the PCR reads. The repertoire consists of around 200,000 distinct CDR3 sequences, with 25% to 35% occurring once and the leading ten covering about 3.4%. These TCRs are of unknown antigen specificity. Source material: blood. These receptors all come from a girl between 2 and 17 years old with multiple sclerosis.

In this sample, this clonotype turned up many times. This chain connects TRBV7-2 to TRBJ1-2, with D maybe TRBD1 (5 bases). The CDR3 spans 14 residues. V was trimmed by 1 base and J by 5 bases, leaving 11 bases between them. The germline CDR1 and CDR2 sequences are SGHTA and FQGNSA. CDR3: CASSLVGVGYGYTF. The DNA for the CDR3 is TGTGCCAGCAGCTTAGTGGGGGTTGGGTATGGCTACACCTTC.

This clonotype was detected ten times or more. The rearrangement links TRBV12-3 or TRBV12-4 to TRBJ2-1; D might be TRBD2 (5 bases). This CDR3 has 12 residues. Between the trimmed V and J ends, which lost 5 bases and 7 bases, there was a span of 9 bases. Here the CDR3 reads CASSTDSNEQFF. CDR3 DNA: TGTGCCAGCAGTACGGACTCGAATGAGCAGTTCTTC.

This clonotype was seen repeatedly, ten times or more. CDR3 coding DNA: TGCGCCAGCAGCCAGCCTAGCGGGAGCTCTTTGGGCGAGCAGTACTTC. Protein product: CASSQPSGSSLGEQYF. The V call is TRBV4-1, the J call TRBJ2-7; 10 nucleotides align to TRBD2. CDR3 length: 16 amino acids. CDR1 MGHRA and CDR2 YSYEKL come from the germline V gene. Trimming took 3 bases from V and 6 from J; bases not matched to a gene: 11.

At least ten counts were recorded for this clonotype. The chain employs TRBV16 and TRBJ1-1; 8 bases match TRBD1. Germline V gene data show CDR1 as KGHSY and CDR2 as FQNENV. J was trimmed by 1 base and V by 2 bases; bases with no gene match: 0. The CDR3 sequence is 14 residues long. The CDR3 nucleotides are TGTGCCAGCAGCCAAGGACAGGGGAACACTGAAGCTTTCTTT. It specifies CASSQGQGNTEAFF.

This chain connects TRBV28 to TRBJ1-1; perhaps TRBD1 as D (5 bases). V dropped 7 bases and J dropped 4 bases, with 16 bases sitting between them. Looked up from germline, CDR1 is MDHEN and CDR2 is SYDVKM. The CDR3 contains 14 residues. CDR3 DNA: TGTGCCAGCACCAGAGGCGGGACCTCCACTGAAGCTTTCTTT. It codes for CASTRGGTSTEAFF.

The rearrangement joins TRBV5-1 to TRBJ2-1, with 11 bases aligning to TRBD2. Germline values: CDR1 SGHRS, CDR2 YFSETQ. V lost 0 bases to trimming and J lost 6 bases; unmatched junction nucleotides: 8. This CDR3 has 17 residues. The CDR3 loop is CASSLGTSGRLGNEQFF. The CDR3 DNA follows: TGCGCCAGCAGCTTGGGAACTAGCGGGAGACTCGGCAATGAGCAGTTCTTC. The entire variable domain, with the rest obtained from reference TRBV5-1 and TRBJ2-1, is as follows: KAGVTQTPRYLIKTRGQQVTLSCSPISGHRSVSWYQQTPGQGLQFLFEYFSETQRNKGNFPGRFSGRQFSNSRSEMNVSTLELGDSALYLCASSLGTSGRLGNEQFFGPGTRLTVL.

This sequence joins TRBV21-1 and TRBJ2-5; the D call TRBD1 from the table was never checked on the DNA. TRBV21-1 is labeled a pseudogene. There are 15 residues in the CDR3. The CDR3 here is CASSSSRVSVETQYF. CDR3 sequence (DNA): TGTGCCAGCAGCAGTTCTAGAGTGTCCGTAGAGACCCAGTACTTC.

The chain recombines TRBV7-9 with TRBJ2-7; D remains ambiguous. Germline CDR1 is SEHNR and CDR2 is FQNEAQ (reference sequence). V lost 1 base and J lost 3, with 10 bases in between. This CDR3 is built from 14 residues. The CDR3 loop is CASSLDLTCYEQYF. In nucleotides, the CDR3 is TGTGCCAGCAGCTTAGACCTTACTTGCTACGAGCAGTACTTC.

The V call is TRBV4-2, the J call TRBJ1-2; 7 bases map to TRBD1. This CDR3 has 16 residues. After removal of 1 base from V and 5 bases from J, the junction contained 10 bases not matched to a gene. CDR1 and CDR2 (germline): LGHNA, YNFKEQ. The CDR3 DNA sequence: TGTGCCAGCAGCCAAGGGGACAGTCCTCTCACATATGGCTACACCTTC. Residues: CASSQGDSPLTYGYTF.

A word on this clonotype: It may be a read error: a sequence one base away is much more abundant. The V call is TRBV7-9, the J call TRBJ1-2; D unclear. The V gene lost 5 bases and the J gene lost 4 bases, with 14 bases spanning the gap. The CDR3 spans 14 residues. The germline V gene has CDR1 SEHNR and CDR2 FQNEAQ (reference sequence). The chain's CDR3 is CASSHPDPGYGYTF. The CDR3 region has the DNA TGTGCCAGCAGCCATCCCGATCCAGGCTATGGCTACACCTTC.

A few counts support this clonotype. V and J are TRBV20-1 and TRBJ2-1; no clear D gene. Germline V gene data show CDR1 as DFQATT and CDR2 as SNEGSKA (reference sequence). The CDR3 has 16 residues. The germline V and J ends were trimmed by 2 bases and 1 base, with 15 bases remaining between them. As DNA, the CDR3 is TGCAGTGCTAGATCCCATCTTGAGGAATCCTACAATGAGCAGTTCTTC. It specifies CSARSHLEESYNEQFF.

This clonotype was seen just once. Being one base from a much bigger clone, this may be a read error. This chain joins TRBV29-1 and TRBJ2-3; tentatively, D is TRBD2 (5 bases). Germline values: CDR1 SQVTM, CDR2 ANQGSEA. The CDR3 sequence is 13 residues long. The CDR3 sequence is CGVGGSKRDTQYF. The CDR3 coding sequence is TGCGGCGTAGGAGGTTCCAAACGAGATACGCAGTATTTT.

In this sample, this clonotype turned up many times. The chain employs TRBV6-1 and TRBJ1-6; weak D call: TRBD1 (6 bases). CDR1 and CDR2 (germline): MNHNS, SASEGT. V was trimmed by 7 bases and J by 5 bases, leaving 9 bases between them. The CDR3 runs to 13 residues. The DNA for the CDR3 is TGTGCCAGCAAGTACAGGGATAATTCACCCCTCCACTTT. It translates to CASKYRDNSPLHF.

The chain carries TRBV5-1 and TRBJ1-2; weak D call: TRBD1 (5 bases). CDR3 length: 12 residues. Germline V gene lookup returns CDR1 SGHRS and CDR2 YFSETQ. Trimming stripped 5 bases from V and 2 bases from J, with 7 bases between. The CDR3 reads CASSAGNYGYTF. CDR3 coding DNA: TGCGCCAGCAGTGCAGGGAACTATGGCTACACCTTC.

The rearrangement uses TRBV12-3 or TRBV12-4 and TRBJ2-5; D perhaps matches TRBD2 (5 bases). The CDR3 consists of 14 residues. The V end was cut by 6 bases, the J end by 5 bases, with 16 bases between. CDR3 coding DNA: TGTGCCAGCAGCCCTCAAACCACTAGGGAGACCCAGTACTTC. This sequence encodes CASSPQTTRETQYF.

This clonotype came up many times. This chain links TRBV7-8 with TRBJ1-1; D is unresolved. The CDR3 loop spans 13 amino acids. V was pared by 3 bases and J by 6 bases, with 11 bases between. CDR1 and CDR2 (germline): SGHVS, FQNEAQ. The DNA for the CDR3 is TGTGCCAGCAGCTTTGGTGGTTTTGCTGAAGCTTTCTTT. This translates into CASSFGGFAEAFF.

This clonotype was counted at least ten times. The rearrangement links TRBV20-1 to TRBJ2-3; 13 bases map to TRBD2. Trimming cost V 6 bases and J 4 bases; bases outside gene matches: 7. Germline CDR1 is DFQATT and CDR2 is SNEGSKA (reference sequence). This CDR3 spans 15 amino acids. CDR3 bases: TGCAGTGCGAGACTAGCGGGGGGTAGCCCAGATACGCAGTATTTT. Amino acid sequence: CSARLAGGSPDTQYF.

With respect to this clonotype: A much larger clone lies a single base off, so this may be a read error. The rearrangement links TRBV4-1 to TRBJ1-2, with D uncertain. V lost 0 bases to trimming and J lost 8 bases, with 13 bases between them. CDR3 length equals 14 residues. Germline CDR1 reads MGHRA; CDR2 reads YSYEKL. DNA for the CDR3: TGCGCCAGCAGCCAAGATCGCACCGGCAGGGGCTACACCTTC. Translated, it gives CASSQDRTGRGYTF.

The chain employs TRBV28 and TRBJ2-7; 7 nucleotides match TRBD2. Trimming removed 8 bases from V and 4 bases from J; junction bases left unmatched: 2. There are 11 residues in the CDR3. Germline CDR1 is MDHEN and CDR2 is SYDVKM. The CDR3, as DNA: TGTGCCAGCGGGGAGGGATACGAGCAGTACTTC. This codes for CASGEGYEQYF.

V gene TRBV29-1 combines with J gene TRBJ2-5; the D is unclear. Germline V CDR1 and CDR2: SQVTM, ANQGSEA. V was shortened by 6 bases and J by 5 bases, with 7 bases between the two germline ends. The CDR3 contains 10 residues. CDR3 in amino acids: CSVTGETQYF. For the CDR3, the DNA is TGCAGCGTGACTGGCGAGACCCAGTACTTC.

This clonotype was seen a handful of times. V gene TRBV5-1 combines with J gene TRBJ1-1, with unresolved D. The CDR3 is made up of 16 amino acids. CDR1 and CDR2 from the germline V gene are SGHRS and YFSETQ. The V end lost 4 bases, the J end lost 4 bases, and 20 bases lay between the germline ends. In nucleotides, the CDR3 is TGCGCCAGCAGCCCGATAGGAGGGAGAGGACTCACTGAAGCTTTCTTT. It is translated as CASSPIGGRGLTEAFF.

In its sample, this clonotype was seen a few times. This chain uses TRBV6-6 with TRBJ2-7; 8 nucleotides match TRBD1. Trimming took 7 bases from V and 6 from J; bases not matched to a gene: 8. This CDR3 spans 13 amino acids. Germline V gene data show CDR1 as MNHNY and CDR2 as SVGAGI (reference sequence). In nucleotides, the CDR3 is TGTGCCAGCACCGACAGGGGAACGGGCGAGCAGTACTTC. Translated, it gives CASTDRGTGEQYF.

This clonotype was counted many times. This chain links TRBV29-1 with TRBJ1-1; TRBD1 is a possible D gene (6 bases). This CDR3 region has 13 residues. With 7 bases removed from V and 11 bases from J, the gap between germline ends came to 23 bases. Germline V gives CDR1 SQVTM, CDR2 ANQGSEA. The CDR3 nucleotides are TGCAGCGCTGGACAGTTTGGAGGCCCGGGGGCTTTCTTT. Translation: CSAGQFGGPGAFF.

Regarding this clonotype: The junction does not match germline at one end; this may be a read error. The chain carries TRBV30 and TRBJ2-1, with D unclear. Germline values: CDR1 GTSNPN, CDR2 SVGIG (reference sequence). The CDR3 sequence is 11 residues long. The CDR3 nucleotides read TGTGCCCGGAGTTCCTACAATGAGCAGTTCTTC. Amino acids: CARSSYNEQFF.

This clonotype has ten or more counts. The V call is TRBV7-2, the J call TRBJ2-1, with 11 nucleotides matching TRBD2. J lost 6 bases, V lost 9 bases, and 7 bases had no gene match. The CDR3 is 14 residues long. Germline V gene lookup returns CDR1 SGHTA and CDR2 FQGNSA. The CDR3 here is CARSGLAASNEQFF. DNA of the CDR3: TGTGCCAGGTCGGGACTAGCGGCTTCCAATGAGCAGTTCTTC.